Shown below are 9 T cell receptor beta chains from a single sample sequenced in a study of OX40 agonist ivuxolimab in advanced cancers. Assay used: immunoSEQ multiplex PCR; TCRdb lists only in-frame clones, some missing. The sample holds tens of thousands of clones, more than 85% seen once. Sequenced here: CD4+ or CD8+ T cells sorted from blood, sampled in a trial of the OX40 agonist ivuxolimab. These receptors all stem from an adult with an advanced solid tumor such as melanoma, head and neck, liver or kidney cancer.

The rearrangement uses TRBV7-2 and TRBJ2-5; D may be TRBD1 (5 bases). From germline, CDR1 is SGHTA and CDR2 FQGNSA. V was trimmed by 4 bases and J by 1 base, leaving 16 bases between them. The CDR3 extends over 16 amino acids. The CDR3 region has the DNA TGTGCCAGCAGCTCCGGCTGGGGCCACCCCCAAGAGACCCAGTACTTC. Its translation is CASSSGWGHPQETQYF.

The CDR3: CASSLGRTSGSDTQYF. DNA for the CDR3: TGTGCCAGCAGCTTAGGCAGGACTAGCGGGTCAGATACGCAGTATTTT. V gene TRBV11-2 combines with J gene TRBJ2-3; 11 nucleotides agree with TRBD2. The germline V gene has CDR1 SGHAT and CDR2 FQNNGV. The V gene end was trimmed by 1 base and the J gene end by 4 bases; junction bases not matched to a gene: 4. The CDR3 runs 16 residues.

The chain combines TRBV5-6 with TRBJ1-3; TRBD1 might be the D (5 bases). The CDR3 loop spans 16 amino acids. V dropped 0 bases and J dropped 0 bases, with 10 bases sitting between them. CDR1 is SGHDT and CDR2 is YYEEEE in the germline V gene. Here the CDR3 DNA reads TGTGCCAGCAGCTTGGCCCCGACAGTCTCTGGAAACACCATATATTTT. This encodes CASSLAPTVSGNTIYF.

This chain uses TRBV18 with TRBJ1-1; D gene ambiguous. Germline V CDR1 and CDR2: KGHSH, LQKENI. V was pared by 3 bases and J by 3 bases, with 2 bases between. The CDR3 is made up of 11 amino acids. CDR3 protein: CASSPDTEAFF. For the CDR3, the DNA is TGTGCCAGCTCACCGGACACTGAAGCTTTCTTT.

J is TRBJ1-1 and V is TRBV5-4, with D unresolved. CDR3 size: 14 residues. The germline V gene has CDR1 SGHNT and CDR2 YYREEE (reference sequence). Trimming took 3 bases from V and 1 from J, leaving 10 bases between them. CDR3 sequence: CASSWTGRNTEAFF. The CDR3 bases are TGTGCCAGCAGCTGGACTGGGCGGAACACTGAAGCTTTCTTT.

The chain uses TRBV18 and TRBJ1-3; D gene ambiguous. CDR1 is KGHSH and CDR2 is LQKENI in the germline V gene. The V gene lost 3 bases and the J gene lost 4 bases, with 7 bases spanning the gap. This CDR3 contains 13 residues. The CDR3 protein is CASSPDAGNTIYF. The CDR3 region has the DNA TGTGCCAGCTCACCGGACGCCGGAAACACCATATATTTT.

In this sample, this clone turned up once. This chain connects TRBV30 to TRBJ2-3, with 9 bases fitting TRBD1. Germline V gene sequence: CDR1 GTSNPN, CDR2 SVGIG (reference sequence). This CDR3 is built from 14 residues. With 1 base clipped from V and 1 base from J, the junction kept 0 bases outside the gene matches. The CDR3 sequence is CAWSGDRGTDTQYF. For the CDR3, the DNA is TGTGCCTGGAGTGGGGACAGGGGCACAGATACGCAGTATTTT.

The rearrangement links TRBV5-1 to TRBJ1-3; D is undetermined. V was pared by 0 bases and J by 5 bases, with 12 bases between. The length of the CDR3 is 15 residues. CDR1 is SGHRS and CDR2 is YFSETQ in the germline V gene. The CDR3 DNA reads as TGCGCCAGCAGCTTGGAAGGCCCCGGGAGAAACACCATATATTTT. Translating gives CASSLEGPGRNTIYF.

The count of this clone is one. The chain combines TRBV6-1 with TRBJ1-5; maybe TRBD1 (6 bases). The CDR3 has 14 residues. Germline CDR1 is MNHNS and CDR2 is SASEGT. V lost 8 bases and J lost 9, with 20 bases in between. CDR3 sequence reads: CASAGGHSGGPQHF. The DNA of the CDR3 is TGTGCCAGCGCTGGGGGGCATTCCGGTGGGCCCCAGCATTTT.